Listed below are T cell receptor beta chains from one sample, sequenced in a study of OX40 agonist ivuxolimab in advanced cancers. Repertoires were generated with immunoSEQ multiplex PCR, while TCRdb's copy carries only in-frame clones and drops some. In the table there are more than 40,000 clones, roughly nine tenths of which are singletons. Sequencing was performed on CD4+ or CD8+ T cells sorted from blood, taken in a trial of the OX40 agonist ivuxolimab. The source of these receptors is an adult with an advanced solid tumor such as melanoma, head and neck, liver or kidney cancer. The conserved cysteine and the conserved F or W are not part of the CDR3 here. The order of the fields is CDR3 length, V gene, J gene, D gene, clone size, CDR3 protein. A D gene is named only where the DNA matches it firmly. Where a row states a size, it is once, few, many or the class of an expanded clone; other rows omit it.

14,TRBV18,TRBJ2-5,TRBD1,.,ASSPPWTGRQETQY
15,TRBV9,TRBJ2-2,TRBD2,.,ASSAFGSGRGTGELF
12,TRBV27,TRBJ2-5,.,.,ASSFHGMQETQY
12,TRBV7-3,TRBJ1-1,.,.,ASSLGAGNTEAF
13,TRBV7-9,TRBJ1-4,.,.,ASSPGRGLNEKLF
13,TRBV5-1,TRBJ1-2,.,once,ASSLGRDTHYGYT
15,TRBV21-1,TRBJ2-1,.,.,ASSIIGQASSYNEQF
9,TRBV5-6,TRBJ2-3,.,.,ASSWGDTQY
9,TRBV4-2,TRBJ2-7,.,.,ASSRRPEQY
10,TRBV9,TRBJ1-4,.,.,ASSDRSEKLF
14,TRBV2,TRBJ1-5,.,.,ASSPPTRARGQPQH
12,TRBV7-6,TRBJ1-1,.,.,ASSLGWANTEAF
14,TRBV12-5,TRBJ1-5,.,.,ASGLGRNSSNQPQH
12,TRBV7-9,TRBJ2-3,.,.,ASSLRGVADTQY
14,TRBV5-1,TRBJ1-2,.,.,ASSLVWGDPNYGYT
11,TRBV11-2,TRBJ1-1,.,.,ASSPGRNTEAF
14,TRBV6-1,TRBJ1-5,.,once,ASSEGPGVANQPQH
14,TRBV5-1,TRBJ2-3,TRBD2,.,ASSLDGGGLTDTQY
12,TRBV11-2,TRBJ2-1,TRBD1,few,ASSLAWDSTEQF
11,TRBV27,TRBJ2-3,.,.,ASRNRGTDTQY
14,TRBV7-6,TRBJ2-3,TRBD2,.,ASSPSTSGRPDTQY
13,TRBV19,TRBJ2-2,.,.,ASSIYGTNTGELF
10,TRBV27,TRBJ2-3,.,.,ASARGPDTQY
13,TRBV6-5,TRBJ2-7,TRBD1,.,ASRIGTGVTYEQY
13,TRBV30,TRBJ2-1,TRBD2,once,AWTRTSLGFGEQF
16,TRBV9,TRBJ2-3,TRBD2,.,ASSARTSGGPNTDTQY